These 14 T cell receptor beta chains were sequenced from one sample in a study of T cells in Graves' hyperthyroidism and ophthalmopathy. Amplified TCR beta CDR3 regions derived from RNA transcripts. Initially, a first-round RT-PCR of the TCR CDR3 employed the HTBI primer set. TCRdb processed the multiplex PCR reads anew with MiXCR; each CDR3 protein has one entry. The repertoire holds 400,000 to 550,000 distinct CDR3 sequences, with approximately 15% as singletons. Sequencing used blood. These receptors all come from a woman aged 18-29 years with Graves' hyperthyroidism.

The table lists this clonotype with many counts. The chain has TRBV30 and TRBJ2-1; D may be TRBD1 or TRBD2 (5 bases each). Germline assignment: CDR1 GTSNPN and CDR2 SVGIG (reference sequence). The CDR3 is 11 amino acids. The V gene lost 3 bases and the J gene lost 9 bases, with 9 bases spanning the gap. This chain's CDR3 is CAWSAGGEQFF. The CDR3, as DNA: TGTGCCTGGAGCGCTGGGGGTGAGCAGTTCTTC. Supplemented by reference TRBV30 and TRBJ2-1, the full variable domain reads SQTIHQWPATLVQPVGSPLSLECTVEGTSNPNLYWYRQAAGRGLQLLFYSVGIGQISSEVPQNLSASRPQDRQFILSSKKLLLSDSGFYLCAWSAGGEQFFGPGTRLTVL.

This sequence joins TRBV9 and TRBJ1-1; D remains unclear. Germline loops: CDR1 SGDLS, CDR2 YYNGEE. The CDR3 runs to 13 residues. V shed 4 bases and J shed 6 bases, with 13 bases lying between them. The CDR3 region is CASSLRSGAEAFF. The CDR3 nucleotides read TGTGCCAGCAGCCTGAGGTCGGGCGCTGAAGCTTTCTTT.

This clonotype showed up many times. The rearrangement links TRBV19 to TRBJ1-2; D possibly corresponds to TRBD1 (5 bases). CDR1 is LNHDA, CDR2 SQIVND, per germline (reference sequence). V was trimmed by 7 bases and J by 4 bases, leaving 13 bases between them. This CDR3 region has 13 residues. The CDR3, as DNA: TGTGCCAGTACTCCAGGGACCTTCTATGGCTACACCTTC. Encoded protein: CASTPGTFYGYTF.

This clonotype occurred a few times. The chain couples TRBV6-1 to TRBJ1-4, with 8 bases aligning to TRBD1. Trimming took 5 bases from V and 8 from J; bases not matched to a gene: 10. Germline V gene data show CDR1 as MNHNS and CDR2 as SASEGT. The CDR3 has 15 residues. CDR3 coding DNA: TGTGCCAGCAGTACCCGACAGGGGCAAGGGGAAAAACTGTTTTTT. Translation: CASSTRQGQGEKLFF.

This clonotype came up a few times. The V call is TRBV10-1, the J call TRBJ1-2, with 11 bases that match TRBD1. CDR3 size: 13 residues. With 4 bases clipped from V and 6 bases from J, the junction kept 1 base outside the gene matches. In germline, CDR1 is WNHNN, CDR2 SYGVQD (reference sequence). The CDR3 DNA reads TGCGCCAGCAGTGCGGGACAGGGGGATGGCTACACCTTC. Protein: CASSAGQGDGYTF.

There are many counts of this clonotype. The rearrangement uses TRBV24-1 and TRBJ2-2; D call uncertain. Germline CDR1 and CDR2: KGHDR and SFDVKD. With 2 bases removed from V and 5 bases from J, the gap between germline ends came to 8 bases. This CDR3 region has 14 residues. The CDR3 is CATSDYVRTGELFF. The CDR3 region has the DNA TGTGCCACCAGTGATTACGTTCGGACCGGGGAGCTGTTTTTT.

This clonotype was picked up a small number of times. This chain uses TRBV3-1 with TRBJ2-3; 11 bases agree with TRBD2. CDR1 is LGHDT and CDR2 is YNNKEL in the germline V gene (reference sequence). This CDR3 is built from 16 residues. Trimming took 4 bases from V and 5 from J; bases not matched to a gene: 8. The DNA for the CDR3 is TGTGCCAGCAGCCTCTTAGCGGGAGGGGAGGTAGATACGCAGTATTTT. It encodes CASSLLAGGEVDTQYF.

This clonotype was counted a single time. The genes are TRBV20-1 and TRBJ1-1; maybe TRBD1 (5 bases). There are 17 residues in the CDR3. The germline V gene has CDR1 DFQATT and CDR2 SNEGSKA (reference sequence). The CDR3 nucleotides read TGCAGGACTGCAGGGCGACGGGGTCCAGAAGGTGTGACTGAAGCTTTCTTT. Protein sequence: CRTAGRRGPEGVTEAFF.

The chain carries TRBV7-2 and TRBJ1-4; D gene ambiguous. V lost 4 bases to trimming and J lost 8 bases, with 17 bases between them. Germline assignment: CDR1 SGHTA and CDR2 FQGNSA. The CDR3 has 15 residues. CDR3 region: CASSYRASNGEKLFF. DNA for the CDR3: TGTGCCAGCAGCTACCGGGCCTCGAACGGCGAAAAACTGTTTTTT.

Details on this clonotype: Given the absence of the conserved phenylalanine or tryptophan at the CDR3 end, a read error is likely. The DNA is left out, because the CDR3 cannot be placed on it with certainty; the CDR3 is given as TCRdb lists it. The chain employs TRBV12-3 or TRBV12-4 and TRBJ1-2; the D call of TRBD1 is as the table states it, not checked on the DNA. The CDR3 spans 13 residues, counting both ends. The CDR3: CATTTPGSDGYTL.

This clonotype was observed many times. The genes are TRBV25-1 and TRBJ1-4; perhaps TRBD1 as D (6 bases). Germline V CDR1 and CDR2: MGHDK, SYGVNS. The length of the CDR3 is 13 residues. V was clipped by 4 bases and J by 8 bases, with 11 bases between them. CDR3 coding DNA: TGTGCCAGCAGTGGCAGGGGCGGCGAAAAACTGTTTTTT. Its translation: CASSGRGGEKLFF.

Many counts were recorded for this clonotype. The gene calls are TRBV20-1 and TRBJ1-5; the D gene is possibly TRBD1 (5 bases). Looked up from germline, CDR1 is DFQATT and CDR2 is SNEGSKA (reference sequence). The CDR3 loop spans 14 amino acids. V was clipped by 6 bases and J by 3 bases, with 15 bases between them. The CDR3: CSASPTGFNQPQHF. The CDR3 DNA is TGCAGTGCCTCTCCCACAGGCTTCAATCAGCCCCAGCATTTT.

The table lists this clonotype with many counts. The V and J genes are TRBV12-3 or TRBV12-4 and TRBJ1-5; 8 bases fit TRBD1. Losses at the gene ends were 1 base for V and 6 bases for J; bases not matched to a gene: 5. This CDR3 is built from 15 residues. CDR3 sequence (DNA): TGTGCCAGCAGTTTAGTTTCGACAGGGGTTCAGCCCCAGCATTTT. It yields the protein CASSLVSTGVQPQHF.

The chain carries TRBV3-1 and TRBJ2-7; 9 bases are shared with TRBD1. Germline V gene sequence: CDR1 LGHDT, CDR2 YNNKEL (reference sequence). This CDR3 has 17 residues. The V segment lost 2 bases and the J segment 4 bases; nucleotides outside the gene matches: 12. CDR3 bases: TGTGCCAGCAGCCAAACGAAGGGGGGACAGGGATTATACGAGCAGTACTTC. Its protein is CASSQTKGGQGLYEQYF.